A selection of T cell receptor delta chains follows, all from one sample in a study of gamma-delta chains in newborns, infants, children. TCRdb re-called the reads via CATT. The repertoire holds about 6,400 delta-chain clones, with roughly 2.5% as singletons. The sequencing sample was made of blood. The receptors here all came from a child who was a newborn, infant or young child, either healthy, febrile or measles-vaccinated (not recorded which). The CDR3 runs from the conserved cysteine through the conserved F or W. D genes are given only for firm matches. Part of the rows lack a size; the others show once, few, many or a class for expanded clones.

V gene,D gene,clone size,J gene,CDR3 DNA,CDR3 protein
TRDV2,TRDD3,.,TRDJ2,TGTGCCTGTGACATACTGGGGGCTAATTCGTTGACCGCACAACTCTTCTTT,CACDILGANSLTAQLFF
TRDV2,TRDD3,medium-sized,TRDJ3,TGTGCCTGTGACTCGCTACTGGGGGATACGCTCCCCTGGGACACCCGACAGATGTTTTTC,CACDSLLGDTLPWDTRQMFF
TRDV2,TRDD3,few,TRDJ2,TGTGCCTGTGACAACCTGGGGGATACAGCACAACTATTCTTT,CACDNLGDTAQLFF
TRDV2,TRDD3,.,TRDJ3,TGTGCCTGTGACCCCACCGTACTGGGGGTCCTTTCCTCCTGGGACACCCGACAGATGTTTTTC,CACDPTVLGVLSSWDTRQMFF
TRDV2,.,medium-sized,TRDJ3,TGTGCCTGTGACACCGCCCTGGGCAACTCCTGGGACACCCGACAGATGTTTTTC,CACDTALGNSWDTRQMFF
TRDV2,TRDD3,.,TRDJ2,TGTGCCTGTGACACACTGGGGGCTACTTTGACAGCCCAACTCTTCTTT,CACDTLGATLTAQLFF
TRDV2,.,.,TRDJ2,TGTGCCTGTGATCATCTTGGGGATCCTTTGACAGCACAACTCTTCTTT,CACDHLGDPLTAQLFF
TRDV2,TRDD3,medium-sized,TRDJ3,TGTGCCTGTGACGTACTGGGGGATACGCTAAGCTCCTGGGACACCCGACAGATGTTTTTC,CACDVLGDTLSSWDTRQMFF
TRDV2,TRDD3,medium-sized,TRDJ3,TGTGCCTGTGACACCGTACCGGGGGATACGCGGTCCTGGGACACCCGACAGATGTTTTTC,CACDTVPGDTRSWDTRQMFF
TRDV2,.,few,TRDJ2,TGTGCCTGTGACACAATCGGGCGAGCCTTGACAGCACAACTCTTCTTT,CACDTIGRALTAQLFF
TRDV2,TRDD3,medium-sized,TRDJ3,TGTGCCTGTGACGAGGGAAACTGGGGGATCTCCTGGGACACCCGACAGATGTTTTTC,CACDEGNWGISWDTRQMFF
TRDV2,TRDD3,medium-sized,TRDJ3,TGTGCCTGTGACACCGCGGGATACATGAGCTCCTGGGACACCCGACAGATGTTTTTC,CACDTAGYMSSWDTRQMFF
TRDV2,.,.,TRDJ3,TGTGCCTGTGACACCGTGGGGGCCCCCTCCCCCTGGGACACCCGACAGATGTTTTTC,CACDTVGAPSPWDTRQMFF
TRDV2,TRDD3,.,TRDJ3,TGTGCCTGTGACTCCGTACTGGGGGATTGGACCGGCTCCTGGGACACCCGACAGATGTTTTTC,CACDSVLGDWTGSWDTRQMFF
TRDV2,TRDD3,.,TRDJ3,TGTGCCCGTGACACCGCTGGGGGTCCTTCCTGGGACACCCGACAGATGTTTTTC,CARDTAGGPSWDTRQMFF
TRDV2,TRDD3,few,TRDJ3,TGTGCCTGTGACCCGTGGGGGATCCATAGCTCCTGGGACACCCGACAGATGTTTTTC,CACDPWGIHSSWDTRQMFF
TRDV2,TRDD3,medium-sized,TRDJ3,TGTGCCTGTGACTCTGTGGGGGATACGCGCTCCTGGGACACCCGACAGATGTTTTTC,CACDSVGDTRSWDTRQMFF
TRDV2,.,few,TRDJ3,TGTGCCTGTGACACCGGGGGGGTAATCTCCTGGGACACCCGACAGATGTTTTTC,CACDTGGVISWDTRQMFF
TRDV2,.,few,TRDJ2,TGTGCCTGTGATCTACTGGGAGCCGCTTTGACAGCACAACTCTTCTTT,CACDLLGAALTAQLFF
TRDV2,TRDD3,medium-sized,TRDJ3,TGTGCCTGTGACAAAGTACTGGGGGACTCCAGCTCCTGGGACACCCGACAGATGTTTTTC,CACDKVLGDSSSWDTRQMFF
TRDV2,TRDD3,medium-sized,TRDJ3,TGTGCCTGTGACTCTACTGGGGGATACGACCGGGACACCCGACAGATGTTTTTC,CACDSTGGYDRDTRQMFF
TRDV2,.,.,TRDJ3,TGTGCCTGTGACACCGTAAGGGGGCTGAGCTCCTGGGACACCCGACAGATGTTTTTC,CACDTVRGLSSWDTRQMFF
TRDV2,TRDD3,medium-sized,TRDJ2,TGTGCCTGTCACCATACTGGGGGATACCCCATAGTGACAGCACAACTCTTCTTT,CACHHTGGYPIVTAQLFF
TRDV2,TRDD3,large,TRDJ2,TGTGCCTGTGACACCGTGGGGGATAGGTTGACAGCACAACTCTTCTTT,CACDTVGDRLTAQLFF
TRDV2,TRDD3,few,TRDJ3,TGTGCCTGTGACACTGGGGGATACATCGGATGGTGGGACACCCGACAGATGTTTTTC,CACDTGGYIGWWDTRQMFF
TRDV2,.,.,TRDJ3,TGTGCCTGTGACACCGGGGGCCACCGCTCCTGGGACACCCGACAGATGTTTTTC,CACDTGGHRSWDTRQMFF
TRDV2,TRDD3,few,TRDJ3,TGTGCCTGTGACACCGTACTGGGGGATTCGGGACAGAGCTCCTGGGACACCCGACAGATGTTTTTC,CACDTVLGDSGQSSWDTRQMFF
TRDV2,.,.,TRDJ3,TGTGCCTGTGACACCGCAGGGACCTCCTGGGACACCCGACAGATGTTTTTC,CACDTAGTSWDTRQMFF
TRDV2,.,.,TRDJ3,TGTGCCTGTGACACCGAGTGGGGAAGCTCCTGGGACACCCGACAGATGTTTTTC,CACDTEWGSSWDTRQMFF
TRDV2,TRDD3,medium-sized,TRDJ2,TGTGCCTGTGACACTCTTATACTGGGGGATACAGCACAACTCTTCTTT,CACDTLILGDTAQLFF
TRDV2,TRDD3,few,TRDJ3,TGTGCCTGTGACACCTTAAGAGGTACTGGGGACAGCTCCTGGGACACCCGGCAGATGTTTTTC,CACDTLRGTGDSSWDTRQMFF
TRDV2,TRDD3,medium-sized,TRDJ3,TGTGCCTGTGACACCGTACTGGGGGGAAGCTCCTGGGACACCCGACAGATGTTTTTC,CACDTVLGGSSWDTRQMFF
TRDV2,TRDD3,few,TRDJ3,TGTGCCTGTGACACCGCCTGGGGGATCGGCTCCTGGGACACCCGACAGATGTTTTTC,CACDTAWGIGSWDTRQMFF
TRDV2,TRDD3,medium-sized,TRDJ3,TGTGCCTGTGACACTGGGGGATACGACTCCTGGGACACCCGACAGATGTTTTTC,CACDTGGYDSWDTRQMFF
TRDV2,TRDD3,few,TRDJ1,TGTGCCTGTGACCGGTTACTACTGGGGGATACGTACACCGATAAACTCATCTTT,CACDRLLLGDTYTDKLIF
TRDV2,.,medium-sized,TRDJ2,TGTGCCTGTGTTTCCCAGACAGCACAACTCTTCTTT,CACVSQTAQLFF
TRDV2,TRDD3,medium-sized,TRDJ3,TGTGCCTGTGATCTACTGGGGGATCAGAGGCGCAAAAGCTCCTGGGACACCCGACAGATGTTTTTC,CACDLLGDQRRKSSWDTRQMFF
TRDV2,.,medium-sized,TRDJ2,TGTGCCTGTGACACTCTTTTAGAAGCCACAGCACAACTCTTCTTT,CACDTLLEATAQLFF
TRDV2,TRDD3,few,TRDJ2,TGTGCCTGTGACGCGTTACTGGTGGATACGGGGGGGACAGCACAACTCTTCTTT,CACDALLVDTGGTAQLFF
TRDV2,TRDD3,few,TRDJ3,TGTGCCCGTGACAGTACTGGGGGATACTCCTGGGGCACCCGACAGATGTTTTTC,CARDSTGGYSWGTRQMFF
TRDV2,TRDD3,.,TRDJ3,TGTGCCTGTGACAGGGTACTGGGGGATCCAAGCTCCTGGGACACCCGACAGATGTTTTTC,CACDRVLGDPSSWDTRQMFF
TRDV2,TRDD3,.,TRDJ3,TGTGCCTGTGACAAAGTACTGGGGGATATCGGCCCCTGGGACACCCGCCAGATGTTTTTC,CACDKVLGDIGPWDTRQMFF
TRDV2,TRDD3,.,TRDJ3,TGTGCCTGTGACACCGTAGGGGATACCTCCTGGGACACCCGACAGATGTTTTTC,CACDTVGDTSWDTRQMFF
TRDV2,.,medium-sized,TRDJ3,TGTGCCTGTGACAGAGTGGGACCGAGCTCCTGGGACACCCGACAGATGTTTTTC,CACDRVGPSSWDTRQMFF
TRDV2,TRDD3,hyperexpanded,TRDJ2,TGTGCCTGTGACATACTGGGGGATACAGCACAACTCTTCTTT,CACDILGDTAQLFF
TRDV2,TRDD3,medium-sized,TRDJ3,TGTGCCTGTGACACTGGGGGACCGAGCTCCTGGGACACCCGACAGATGTTTTTC,CACDTGGPSSWDTRQMFF
TRDV2,.,few,TRDJ1,TGTGCCTGTGACATGTGGGGATACACCGATAAACTCATCTTT,CACDMWGYTDKLIF
TRDV2,TRDD3,large,TRDJ1,TGTGCCTGTGACGTACTGGGGGAATCCGATAAACTCATCTTT,CACDVLGESDKLIF
TRDV2,TRDD3,few,TRDJ3,TGTGCCCGTGACACCGTGGTGGGGGATAAAAGCTCCTGGGACACCCGACAGATGTTTTTC,CARDTVVGDKSSWDTRQMFF
TRDV2,TRDD3,hyperexpanded,TRDJ2,TGTGCCTGTGACACCTGGGGGATGACAGCACAACTCTTCTTT,CACDTWGMTAQLFF
TRDV2,TRDD3,.,TRDJ1,TGTGCCTGTGACAATCTACTGGGGGGTACCGATAAACTCATCTTT,CACDNLLGGTDKLIF
TRDV2,.,few,TRDJ1,TGTGCCTGTGACACCGGAACACCCACCGATAAACTCATCTTT,CACDTGTPTDKLIF
TRDV2,TRDD3,.,TRDJ3,TGTGCCTGTGACACCGTACTGGGGGAGCCCAGCTCCTGGGACACCCGACAGATGTTTTTC,CACDTVLGEPSSWDTRQMFF
TRDV2,.,.,TRDJ1,TGTGCCTGTGACAACGTACTTACAGGTGTGACCGATAAACTCATCTTT,CACDNVLTGVTDKLIF
TRDV2,TRDD3,.,TRDJ3,TGTGCCTGTGACACCGGGGGATACGGCTCCTGGGACGCCCGACAGATGTTTTTC,CACDTGGYGSWDARQMFF
TRDV2,TRDD3,few,TRDJ3,TGTGCCTGTGGCACTGGGGGATACGCGACCTGGGACACCCGACAGATGTTTTTC,CACGTGGYATWDTRQMFF
TRDV3,TRDD3,.,TRDJ1,TGTGCCTTTAGTTTTCCTGGGGGATACGAGACCGATAAACTCATCTTT,CAFSFPGGYETDKLIF
TRDV2,.,few,TRDJ3,TGTGCCTGTGACACCCTCCGGAACATCTCCTGGGACACCCGACAGATGTTTTTC,CACDTLRNISWDTRQMFF
TRDV1,TRDD3,.,TRDJ3,TGTGCTCTTGGTTCCTACTCCCGATACTGGGGGATACAGTCCTGGGACACCCGACAGATGTTTTTC,CALGSYSRYWGIQSWDTRQMFF